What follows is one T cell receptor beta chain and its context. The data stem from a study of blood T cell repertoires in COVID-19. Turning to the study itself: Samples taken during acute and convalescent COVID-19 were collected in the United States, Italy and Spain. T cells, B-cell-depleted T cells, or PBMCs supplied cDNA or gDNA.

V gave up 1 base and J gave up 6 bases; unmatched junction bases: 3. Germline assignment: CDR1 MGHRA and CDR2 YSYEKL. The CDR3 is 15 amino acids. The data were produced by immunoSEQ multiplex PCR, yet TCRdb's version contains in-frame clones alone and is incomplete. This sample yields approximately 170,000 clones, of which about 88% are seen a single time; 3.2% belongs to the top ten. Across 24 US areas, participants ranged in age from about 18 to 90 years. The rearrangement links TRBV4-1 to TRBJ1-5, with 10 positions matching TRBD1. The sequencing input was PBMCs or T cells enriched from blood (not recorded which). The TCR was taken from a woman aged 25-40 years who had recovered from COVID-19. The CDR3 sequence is CASSQVTGGSQPQHF. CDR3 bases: TGCGCCAGCAGCCAAGTGACAGGGGGCAGTCAGCCCCAGCATTTT.